Below, 10 T cell receptor beta chains from the same sample are listed, as sequenced in a study of ipilimumab plus nivolumab after autologous stem cell transplantation (dated by TCRdb to about 2021). Libraries were prepared through the immunoSEQ multiplex PCR assay. As stored in TCRdb, this immuneACCESS dataset retains in-frame rearrangements with V and J assigned. A fraction of the clones does not appear; measured against another copy, unresolved V genes explain less than half of the discrepancy, and the remainder lacks a known reason. This sample has approximately 20,000 clones in its table, and 77% of those were observed once. The ten biggest clones cover around 18% of the sample. Sequences were derived from PBMCs, sampled in a trial of ipilimumab plus nivolumab as post-transplant consolidation. These receptors were taken from a male donor with diffuse large B-cell lymphoma.

The DNA of the CDR3 is TGTGCCAGTAGTATGACAGGTCGTGACGAGCAGTACTTC. Its protein is CASSMTGRDEQYF. V gene TRBV19 combines with J gene TRBJ2-7; perhaps TRBD1 as D (6 bases). Trimming took 3 bases from V and 5 from J, leaving 11 bases between them. The CDR3 loop spans 13 amino acids. CDR1 LNHDA and CDR2 SQIVND come from the germline V gene (reference sequence).

This chain connects TRBV13 to TRBJ1-1, with 11 nucleotides matching TRBD1. The ends lost 6 bases at V and 4 bases at J; junction bases unmatched: 10. The CDR3 has 16 amino acids. CDR1 and CDR2 (germline): PRHDT, FYEKMQ (reference sequence). For the CDR3, the DNA is TGTGCCAGCAGTGAAAGTCGGGACAGGGGGGTCACTGAAGCTTTCTTT. Translating gives CASSESRDRGVTEAFF.

This clone was counted only a few times. This chain uses TRBV6-6 with TRBJ1-4, with D maybe TRBD1 (6 bases). There are 13 residues in the CDR3. V lost 7 bases and J lost 6, with 12 bases in between. Germline CDR1 MNHNY, CDR2 SVGAGI (reference sequence). CDR3 bases: TGTGCCAGCAACTGGCCAGGGGATGAAAAACTGTTTTTT. This gives the protein CASNWPGDEKLFF.

This clone counts as medium-sized (0.01 to 0.1%). This sequence joins TRBV13 and TRBJ1-1; 7 nucleotides agree with TRBD1. V shed 8 bases and J 3 bases; nucleotides not matched to a gene: 6. Germline V CDR1 and CDR2: PRHDT, FYEKMQ (reference sequence). This CDR3 has 13 amino acids. The CDR3 bases are TGTGCCAGCTCCAAGGGGGCGGACACTGAAGCTTTCTTT. Translation gives CASSKGADTEAFF.

The chain links TRBV11-1 to TRBJ2-3; D gene uncertain. The V end was cut by 3 bases, the J end by 5 bases, with 9 bases between. The CDR3 has 13 amino acids. The germline V gene has CDR1 SGHAT and CDR2 FQDESV (reference sequence). The CDR3 region has the DNA TGTGCCAGCAGCTTGGGCGTGGGAGATACGCAGTATTTT. Translating gives CASSLGVGDTQYF.

The rearrangement uses TRBV6-5 and TRBJ2-1, with no clear D. Germline lookup yields CDR1 MNHEY and CDR2 SVGAGI. The CDR3 runs 13 residues. V was shortened by 6 bases and J by 8 bases, with 14 bases between the two germline ends. This CDR3 reads CASSYYSSHEQFF. The CDR3, as DNA: TGTGCCAGCAGCTATTATAGTAGTCATGAGCAGTTCTTC.

The chain recombines TRBV5-6 with TRBJ2-5; TRBD1 matches 8 bases. Germline V lookup: CDR1 SGHDT, CDR2 YYEEEE. CDR3 size: 14 residues. V was clipped by 5 bases and J by 5 bases; unmatched bases: 8. CDR3 sequence reads: CASSRDRWGETQYF. In nucleotides, the CDR3 is TGTGCCAGCAGTCGGGACAGGTGGGGGGAGACCCAGTACTTC.

V and J are TRBV9 and TRBJ1-2, with 8 bases lining up with TRBD1. The CDR3 is made up of 16 amino acids. The germline CDR1 and CDR2 sequences are SGDLS and YYNGEE. With 0 bases clipped from V and 4 bases from J, the junction kept 8 bases outside the gene matches. CDR3 sequence: CASSVGLGQGTYGYTF. The CDR3 DNA is TGTGCCAGCAGCGTAGGTCTTGGACAGGGAACCTATGGCTACACCTTC.

This chain joins TRBV15 and TRBJ2-7, with 12 positions matching TRBD1. There are 15 residues in the CDR3. Germline lookup yields CDR1 LNHNV and CDR2 YYDKDF (reference sequence). Germline trimming cut 1 base from V and 6 bases from J; bases unmatched to any gene: 4. The CDR3 DNA follows: TGTGCCACCAGCAGAGTGGGGACAGGGGGCGCCGAGCAGTACTTC. Translation gives CATSRVGTGGAEQYF.

The chain links TRBV7-8 to TRBJ2-1; 7 bases align to TRBD2. V dropped 1 base and J dropped 5; count of bases not matched to a gene: 5. The germline CDR1 and CDR2 sequences are SGHVS and FQNEAQ. The CDR3 runs 15 residues. The CDR3 here is CASSLVSSGNNEQFF. DNA for the CDR3: TGTGCCAGCAGCTTAGTTTCTAGCGGAAACAATGAGCAGTTCTTC.